This note documents a single T cell receptor beta chain sequence. Its target is unknown. The repertoire was sequenced with immunoSEQ multiplex PCR; TCRdb's copy has only in-frame clones and lacks some. The sample lists over 45,000 clones; 80% to 95% were seen once. Germline loops: CDR1 MDHEN, CDR2 SYDVKM. This CDR3 region has 18 residues. Unmatched junction bases numbered 12, after V lost 2 bases and J lost 5 bases. This sample is part of a study of cytomegalovirus exposure and HLA in healthy donors. Study information: The 110 or so validation repertoires used a platform that matched the one used for the approximately 690 first-cohort repertoires, as a later analysis reported.

Study-level results: TCR sequences were mostly rare, though some public TCRs occurred in many donors. Among TCR beta chains, those listed as cytomegalovirus-associated numbered around 180.

Input material: PBMCs. This chain uses TRBV28 with TRBJ1-2; 12 nucleotides match TRBD1. The clonotype originates from a woman aged 18-29 years in good health and CMV-seronegative. CDR3 nucleotides: TGTGCCAGCAGTTTACCCCGGGACAGGGGGCGCAGCCGTTATGGCTACACCTTC. It translates to CASSLPRDRGRSRYGYTF.